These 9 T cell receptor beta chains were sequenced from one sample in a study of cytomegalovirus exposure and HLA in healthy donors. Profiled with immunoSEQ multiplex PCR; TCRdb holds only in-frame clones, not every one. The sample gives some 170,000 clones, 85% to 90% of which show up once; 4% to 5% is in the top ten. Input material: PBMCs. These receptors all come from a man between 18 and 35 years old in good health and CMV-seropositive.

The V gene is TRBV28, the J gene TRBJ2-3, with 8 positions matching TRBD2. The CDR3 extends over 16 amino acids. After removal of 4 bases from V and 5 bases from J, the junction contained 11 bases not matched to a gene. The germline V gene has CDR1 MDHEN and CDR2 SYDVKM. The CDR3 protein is CASSSFSGSRLDTQYF. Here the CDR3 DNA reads TGTGCCAGCAGTTCCTTCAGCGGGAGTAGGTTAGATACGCAGTATTTT. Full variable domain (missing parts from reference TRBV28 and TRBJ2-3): DVKVTQSSRYLVKRTGEKVFLECVQDMDHENMFWYRQDPGLGLRLIYFSYDVKMKEKGDIPEGYSVSREKKERFSLILESASTNQTSMYLCASSSFSGSRLDTQYFGPGTRLTVL.

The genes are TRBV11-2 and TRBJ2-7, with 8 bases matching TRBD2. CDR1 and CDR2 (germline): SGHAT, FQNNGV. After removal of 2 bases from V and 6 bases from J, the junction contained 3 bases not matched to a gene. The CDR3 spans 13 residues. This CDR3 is CASSLFAGGEQYF. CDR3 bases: TGTGCCAGCAGCTTATTTGCGGGGGGCGAGCAGTACTTC.

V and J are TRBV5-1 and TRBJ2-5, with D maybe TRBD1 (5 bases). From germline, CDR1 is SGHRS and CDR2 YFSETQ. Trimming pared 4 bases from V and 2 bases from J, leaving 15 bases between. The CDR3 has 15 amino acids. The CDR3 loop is CASSRQMSGQETQYF. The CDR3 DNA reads TGCGCCAGCAGCCGTCAGATGTCAGGGCAAGAGACCCAGTACTTC. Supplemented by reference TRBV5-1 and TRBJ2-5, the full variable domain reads KAGVTQTPRYLIKTRGQQVTLSCSPISGHRSVSWYQQTPGQGLQFLFEYFSETQRNKGNFPGRFSGRQFSNSRSEMNVSTLELGDSALYLCASSRQMSGQETQYFGPGTRLLVL.

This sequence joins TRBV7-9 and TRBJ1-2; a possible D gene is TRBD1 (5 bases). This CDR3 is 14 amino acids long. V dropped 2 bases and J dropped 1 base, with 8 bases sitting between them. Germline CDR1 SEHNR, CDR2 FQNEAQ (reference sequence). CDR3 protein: CASSLQGDNYGYTF. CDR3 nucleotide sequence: TGTGCCAGCAGCTTACAGGGCGATAACTATGGCTACACCTTC.

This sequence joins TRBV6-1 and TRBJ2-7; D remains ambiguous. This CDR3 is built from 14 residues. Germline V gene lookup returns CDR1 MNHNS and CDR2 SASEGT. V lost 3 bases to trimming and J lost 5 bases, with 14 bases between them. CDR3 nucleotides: TGTGCCAGCAGTGACAGGAACCCTCTCCACGAGCAGTACTTC. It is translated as CASSDRNPLHEQYF.

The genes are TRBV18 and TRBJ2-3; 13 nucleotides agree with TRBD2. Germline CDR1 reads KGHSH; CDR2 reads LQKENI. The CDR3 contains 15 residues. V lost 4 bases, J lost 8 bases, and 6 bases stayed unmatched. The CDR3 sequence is CASSQGLAGMGTQYF. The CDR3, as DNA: TGTGCCAGCTCACAGGGACTAGCGGGAATGGGTACGCAGTATTTT.

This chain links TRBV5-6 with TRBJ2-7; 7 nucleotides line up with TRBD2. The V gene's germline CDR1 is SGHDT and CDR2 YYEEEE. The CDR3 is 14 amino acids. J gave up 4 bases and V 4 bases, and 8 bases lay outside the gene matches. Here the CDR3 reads CASSARGGSYEQYF. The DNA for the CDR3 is TGTGCCAGCAGCGCGCGTGGCGGGAGTTACGAGCAGTACTTC.

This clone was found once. For the CDR3, the DNA is TGTGCCAGCAGTCTCGTTAGCGGGAGGTCCACAGATACGCAGTATTTT. Encoded protein: CASSLVSGRSTDTQYF. The J gene is TRBJ2-3, the V gene TRBV28, with TRBD2 matching over 10 bases. The CDR3 consists of 16 residues. Unmatched junction bases numbered 7, after V lost 5 bases and J lost 2 bases. The germline CDR1 and CDR2 sequences are MDHEN and SYDVKM.

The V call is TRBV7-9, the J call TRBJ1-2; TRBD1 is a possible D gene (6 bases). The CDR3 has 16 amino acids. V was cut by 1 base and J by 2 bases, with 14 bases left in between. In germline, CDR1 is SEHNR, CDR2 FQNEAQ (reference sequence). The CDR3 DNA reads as TGTGCCAGCAGCTTAGGGGGAACAGGGAACAACTATGGCTACACCTTC. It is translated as CASSLGGTGNNYGYTF.